These 27 T cell receptor beta chains share one sample of origin, sequenced in a study of blood T cells in healthy people across ages. Alongside a J-beta primer mix, a sample-barcoded 5' primer served in a second PCR lasting 7 to 11 cycles. TCRdb re-derived calls from the 5' RACE reads in MiXCR, one entry per CDR3 protein. The sample lists some 1.1 million distinct CDR3 sequences; around two fifths were seen once. The sequenced material came from blood. The receptors stem from a man aged 18-30 years in good health.

The gene calls are TRBV20-1 and TRBJ2-6; no clear D gene. CDR1 is DFQATT and CDR2 is SNEGSKA in the germline V gene (reference sequence). The length of the CDR3 is 17 residues. Trimming pared 0 bases from V and 2 bases from J, leaving 14 bases between. The CDR3 loop is CSARDSGVLAGANVLTF. CDR3 DNA sequence: TGCAGTGCTAGAGATAGTGGAGTTCTAGCTGGGGCCAACGTCCTGACTTTC.

The sample holds a few counts of this clonotype. CDR3 sequence reads: CASSLAGDRRNEKLFF. Written as DNA, the CDR3 is TGTGCCAGCAGCTTAGCGGGGGACAGGCGGAATGAAAAACTGTTTTTT. The V call is TRBV13, the J call TRBJ1-4; 8 bases are a match to TRBD1. V shed 1 base and J 5 bases; nucleotides not matched to a gene: 6. Germline CDR1 PRHDT, CDR2 FYEKMQ (reference sequence). The length of the CDR3 is 16 residues.

This clonotype was found many times. The J gene is TRBJ1-1, the V gene TRBV15; TRBD1 aligns across 7 bases. CDR1 LNHNV and CDR2 YYDKDF come from the germline V gene (reference sequence). This CDR3 spans 14 amino acids. Unmatched junction bases numbered 7, after V lost 5 bases and J lost 4 bases. Written as DNA, the CDR3 is TGTGCCACCAGCGGACGCTCAGGGGGCACTGAAGCTTTCTTT. Translated, it gives CATSGRSGGTEAFF.

The chain employs TRBV20-1 and TRBJ1-2, with D unresolved. Looked up from germline, CDR1 is DFQATT and CDR2 is SNEGSKA (reference sequence). The CDR3 loop spans 14 amino acids. Trimming removed 1 base at V and 4 bases at J, with 13 bases between. CDR3 nucleotides: TGCAGTGCTAGAGGTAAGTCTCTAGCCTATGGCTACACCTTC. Amino acid sequence: CSARGKSLAYGYTF.

Many counts were recorded for this clonotype. The chain links TRBV10-3 to TRBJ1-2, with TRBD1 identical over 7 bases. The V gene's germline CDR1 is ENHRY and CDR2 SYGVKD. The V gene end was trimmed by 0 bases and the J gene end by 4 bases; junction bases not matched to a gene: 8. The CDR3 loop spans 16 amino acids. The CDR3 DNA is TGTGCCATCAGTGAGTCACAGGGACAGAGAAGCTATGGCTACACCTTC. This sequence encodes CAISESQGQRSYGYTF.

V is TRBV6-2 or TRBV6-3 and J is TRBJ1-6; no clear D gene. V dropped 4 bases and J dropped 8 bases, with 9 bases sitting between them. This CDR3 contains 13 residues. Looked up from germline, CDR1 is MNHEY and CDR2 is SVGEGT. The CDR3 reads CASSSRRDSPLHF. CDR3 DNA sequence: TGTGCCAGCAGTTCAAGACGGGATTCACCCCTCCACTTT.

This clonotype was seen a handful of times. CDR3 in DNA: TGCGCCAGCAGCTTGCGGTGGGAGGCCACAGATACGCAGTATTTT. Protein product: CASSLRWEATDTQYF. The V and J genes are TRBV5-1 and TRBJ2-3; maybe TRBD2 (6 bases). Germline CDR1 is SGHRS and CDR2 is YFSETQ. The V end was cut by 1 base, the J end by 2 bases, with 11 bases between. This CDR3 contains 15 residues. The full variable domain, with the rest looked up from reference TRBV5-1 and TRBJ2-3, is KAGVTQTPRYLIKTRGQQVTLSCSPISGHRSVSWYQQTPGQGLQFLFEYFSETQRNKGNFPGRFSGRQFSNSRSEMNVSTLELGDSALYLCASSLRWEATDTQYFGPGTRLTVL.

The gene calls are TRBV11-2 and TRBJ2-1; TRBD2 matches 11 bases. V gave up 7 bases and J gave up 4 bases; unmatched junction bases: 3. Germline V gives CDR1 SGHAT, CDR2 FQNNGV. The CDR3 loop spans 14 amino acids. The DNA for the CDR3 is TGTGCCAGCATGCTAGCGGGGGGATACAATGAGCAGTTCTTC. Residues: CASMLAGGYNEQFF.

This chain joins TRBV6-1 and TRBJ1-4, with TRBD1 as a possible D gene (5 bases). There are 16 residues in the CDR3. V was shortened by 2 bases and J by 5 bases, with 15 bases between the two germline ends. Per the germline V gene, CDR1 is MNHNS and CDR2 is SASEGT. CDR3 region: CASSELTQGRNEKLFF. In nucleotides, the CDR3 is TGTGCCAGCAGTGAACTTACGCAGGGCAGGAATGAAAAACTGTTTTTT.

This clonotype was seen a few times. The chain uses TRBV20-1 and TRBJ1-2, with a possible D match to TRBD1 (5 bases). Germline CDR1 is DFQATT and CDR2 is SNEGSKA (reference sequence). Trimming stripped 1 base from V and 3 bases from J, with 9 bases between. This CDR3 has 13 amino acids. CDR3 residues: CSARGVTDYGYTF. The CDR3 region has the DNA TGCAGTGCTAGAGGAGTGACAGACTATGGCTACACCTTC.

The chain joins TRBV7-2 to TRBJ1-5; D gene ambiguous. The CDR3 consists of 13 residues. Germline CDR1 reads SGHTA; CDR2 reads FQGNSA. V lost 4 bases and J 7 bases, leaving 11 bases between the germline ends. CDR3 nucleotides: TGTGCCAGCAGCTCCGGTCGGGCCCAGCCCCAGCATTTT. Translation: CASSSGRAQPQHF.

This clonotype was seen many times. The V and J genes are TRBV7-9 and TRBJ1-1, with TRBD1 as a possible D gene (5 bases). V was cut by 7 bases and J by 4 bases, with 10 bases left in between. CDR3 size: 12 residues. Germline V lookup: CDR1 SEHNR, CDR2 FQNEAQ (reference sequence). The CDR3 spells CASTLGGTEAFF. The CDR3 region has the DNA TGTGCCAGCACCCTGGGGGGCACTGAAGCTTTCTTT.

About this clonotype: The junction differs from germline at one of its ends, possibly a read error. This chain joins TRBV7-9 and TRBJ1-1, with D tentatively TRBD1 (6 bases). The V gene's germline CDR1 is SEHNR and CDR2 FQNEAQ (reference sequence). The CDR3 runs to 18 residues. CDR3 bases: TGTGCCAGCATCTTAAGTAGGCGGGGGCCTAGGAAAGGCACTGAAGCTTTCTTT. This encodes CASILSRRGPRKGTEAFF.

This clonotype was detected only a few times. This chain links TRBV20-1 with TRBJ2-5, with unresolved D. This CDR3 is built from 12 residues. CDR1 and CDR2 (germline): DFQATT, SNEGSKA (reference sequence). V dropped 7 bases and J dropped 1 base, with 10 bases sitting between them. In nucleotides, the CDR3 is TGCAGTGAAGCTGAGAGCCAAGAGACCCAGTACTTC. Its translation is CSEAESQETQYF.

Worth noting for this clonotype: The junction departs from germline at one end; a sequencing error may be responsible. V usage is TRBV29-1 and J usage is TRBJ1-5; the D gene is possibly TRBD1 (6 bases). The CDR3 runs 14 residues. The V gene's germline CDR1 is SQVTM and CDR2 ANQGSEA. As DNA, the CDR3 is TGCAGCGTGGGAGTTCGCAGGGGCAAGCAGCCCCAGCATTTT. It encodes CSVGVRRGKQPQHF. The whole variable domain, remainder taken from reference TRBV29-1 and TRBJ1-5, is SAVISQKPSRDICQRGTSLTIQCQVDSQVTMMFWYRQQPGQSLTLIATANQGSEATYESGFVIDKFPISRPNLTFSTLTVSNMSPEDSSIYLCSVGVRRGKQPQHFGDGTRLSIL.

Concerning this clonotype: One junction end does not reproduce the germline sequence, and a read error may be involved. This chain uses TRBV27 with TRBJ2-4; 8 bases map to TRBD1. The end of the DNA is better explained by TRBJ2-7, so the J call may be wrong. This CDR3 comprises 13 residues. Germline loops: CDR1 MNHEY, CDR2 SMNVEV (reference sequence). The DNA of the CDR3 is TGTGTCAGCAGCGCAACAGGGGGCTACGAGCAGTACTTC. This codes for CVSSATGGYEQYF.

The chain carries TRBV10-3 and TRBJ1-1; 9 nucleotides match TRBD1. V lost 10 bases and J lost 5; bases outside the gene matches: 8. Germline V lookup: CDR1 ENHRY, CDR2 SYGVKD. CDR3 size: 13 residues. CDR3 residues: CATWDRARTEAFF. In DNA form, the CDR3 reads TGTGCCACTTGGGACAGGGCGAGAACTGAAGCTTTCTTT.

This clonotype was found a few times. The genes are TRBV20-1 and TRBJ1-2, with D possibly TRBD1 on 5 matching bases. The CDR3 runs 16 residues. V lost 6 bases and J lost 3, with 23 bases in between. The V gene's germline CDR1 is DFQATT and CDR2 SNEGSKA (reference sequence). DNA of the CDR3: TGCAGTGCCACACTTCTGGGGCAGGGTCCGTACTATGGCTACACCTTC. Translated, it gives CSATLLGQGPYYGYTF.

The V and J genes are TRBV6-1 and TRBJ1-4; the match to TRBD1 covers 8 bases. Trimming at V came to 6 bases and at J to 3 bases, leaving 15 bases not matched to a gene. There are 18 residues in the CDR3. Germline V CDR1 and CDR2: MNHNS, SASEGT. The CDR3 loop reads CASSQGQAIFSANEKLFF. CDR3 in DNA: TGTGCCAGCAGCCAGGGACAGGCAATTTTCTCTGCTAATGAAAAACTGTTTTTT.

This clonotype appeared a few times. The CDR3 here is CASSRPGLQDLFF. The CDR3 coding sequence is TGTGCCAGCAGCCGTCCGGGACTCCAGGATCTGTTCTTC. This chain uses TRBV12-3 or TRBV12-4 with TRBJ2-1; D perhaps matches TRBD2 (6 bases). CDR3 length equals 13 residues. With 6 bases removed from V and 15 bases from J, the gap between germline ends came to 21 bases.

The chain couples TRBV29-1 to TRBJ2-7; perhaps TRBD1 as D (6 bases). The CDR3 sequence is 14 residues long. CDR1 SQVTM and CDR2 ANQGSEA come from the germline V gene. The V end lost 2 bases, the J end lost 2 bases, and 13 bases lay between the germline ends. The CDR3: CSVEQAQGTYEQYF. In nucleotides, the CDR3 is TGCAGCGTTGAACAGGCTCAGGGGACCTACGAGCAGTACTTC.

This clonotype was seen more than once but under ten times. The chain has TRBV12-3 or TRBV12-4 and TRBJ2-2, with D hard to call. V shed 7 bases and J shed 8 bases, with 14 bases lying between them. The CDR3 is 13 residues long. DNA of the CDR3: TGTGCCAGCACCCTAGGGTGGGGAGGGGAGCTGTTTTTT. Translating it yields CASTLGWGGELFF.

The rearrangement joins TRBV6-6 to TRBJ1-4, with D maybe TRBD1 (5 bases). The CDR3 loop spans 14 amino acids. Trimming pared 7 bases from V and 10 bases from J, leaving 19 bases between. The germline gives CDR1 MNHNY, CDR2 SVGAGI (reference sequence). The CDR3 DNA sequence: TGTGCCAGCACTGATGGCGGGGCCGGGGGAAAACTGTTTTTT. Its translation: CASTDGGAGGKLFF.

The chain has TRBV20-1 and TRBJ2-5; 14 bases map to TRBD2. This CDR3 region has 15 residues. Germline loops: CDR1 DFQATT, CDR2 SNEGSKA (reference sequence). The V segment lost 5 bases and the J segment 11 bases; nucleotides outside the gene matches: 13. The chain's CDR3 is CSALPGTSGGNEQYF. The DNA of the CDR3 is TGCAGTGCTCTTCCCGGGACTAGCGGGGGCAATGAGCAGTACTTC.

The chain links TRBV6-5 to TRBJ2-1; unclear D gene. CDR1 is MNHEY and CDR2 is SVGAGI in the germline V gene. The CDR3 is 13 amino acids. V dropped 2 bases and J dropped 13 bases, with 15 bases sitting between them. CDR3 DNA: TGTGCCAGCAGTTACACCCCCCGAGAGACCCAGTTCTTC. The encoded protein is CASSYTPRETQFF.

This chain links TRBV4-2 with TRBJ2-2; 9 bases align to TRBD1. Trimming took 5 bases from V and 5 from J; bases not matched to a gene: 15. The CDR3 is 18 amino acids. Per the germline V gene, CDR1 is LGHNA and CDR2 is YNFKEQ. Written as DNA, the CDR3 is TGTGCCAGCAGCTTGGACAGGGGTGGTAGGACAACGACCGGGGAGCTGTTTTTT. Its translation: CASSLDRGGRTTTGELFF.

This clonotype has just a few counts. This chain uses TRBV11-1 with TRBJ2-7; D may match TRBD1 or TRBD2 (5 bases each). Germline loops: CDR1 SGHAT, CDR2 FQDESV (reference sequence). CDR3 length equals 16 residues. The germline V and J ends were trimmed by 0 bases and 1 base, with 13 bases remaining between them. CDR3 DNA sequence: TGTGCCAGCAGCTTAGCCCGGACGGGACCTTCCTACGAGCAGTACTTC. Its protein is CASSLARTGPSYEQYF.